These T cell receptor beta chains were read from a single sample in a study of response to subunit inactivated influenza vaccine. From the RT-PCR reads, TCRdb called clonotypes with MiXCR, one entry per CDR3 protein. Here the sample spans fewer than 600,000 distinct CDR3 sequences, about 7.2% being singletons. The specimen comprised PBMCs from blood, sampled 23 to 25 months after vaccination. These receptors all stem from a man aged 50 to 75 who received an inactivated influenza vaccine. Each CDR3 is given with its conserved first and last residue. Fields, in order: D gene, clone size, J gene, V gene, CDR3 DNA, CDR3 protein. The D gene is left open where the match is weak. Expanded clones get a size class; other rows say once, few or many, or leave the size out.

>TRBD2|few|TRBJ2-5|TRBV15
TGTGCCACCAGCACGGGACTAGCCCAGGAGACCCAGTACTTC
CATSTGLAQETQYF
>TRBD2|few|TRBJ2-5|TRBV29-1
TGCAGCGGAGCGGGAGGGCCGAAAGAGACCCAGTACTTC
CSGAGGPKETQYF
>TRBD2|-|TRBJ2-7|TRBV29-1
TGCAGCGCCACAGGCCGCGGGGGGGCCTACTACGAGCAGTACTTC
CSATGRGGAYYEQYF
>TRBD2|-|TRBJ2-1|TRBV29-1
TGCAGCGTTGAAGATCATCTAGCGGGAGCGCTATCCTACGATGAGCAGTTCTTC
CSVEDHLAGALSYDEQFF
>-|-|TRBJ2-1|TRBV3-1
TGTGCCAGCAGCCAAGGGGTTGGGACGGACGTATACAATGAGCAGTTCTTC
CASSQGVGTDVYNEQFF
>-|many|TRBJ2-1|TRBV11-2
TGTGCCAGCAGCCGTGCGGGGGCGAGGAATGAGCAGTTCTTC
CASSRAGARNEQFF
>-|many|TRBJ1-3|TRBV5-6
TGTGCCAGCAGCTCCCCGAGGAGCGGGAGACGGGACACCATATATTTT
CASSSPRSGRRDTIYF
>TRBD2|many|TRBJ2-3|TRBV9
TGTGCCAGCAGCGTAGAGGCGGGAGCAGATACGCAGTATTTT
CASSVEAGADTQYF
>TRBD1|many|TRBJ1-5|TRBV27
TGTGCCAGCAGTCCCCTCCCGGGACAGATCAATCAGCCCCAGCATTTT
CASSPLPGQINQPQHF
>-|-|TRBJ2-7|TRBV10-3
TGTGCCATCAGTGAGTCGCGACGGGAGTACAACGAGCAGTACTTC
CAISESRREYNEQYF